This TCR beta chain was identified in a study of tumor-infiltrating lymphocytes in primary liver carcinoma. Background on the study: Productive TCRbeta reads per sample were roughly 3.5 to 7.5 million, not differing by tissue.

Points on this clonotype: Its antigen is unidentified.

Extraction of RNA together with DNA used about 17-30 mg of unsorted bulk tissue. This CDR3 has 15 residues. CDR1 and CDR2 (germline): SGHAT, FQDESV (reference sequence). The V gene lost 9 bases and the J gene lost 6 bases, with 20 bases spanning the gap. cDNA specific to TCR beta was made from around 450 ng of total RNA, with a constant-region primer employed for priming. Three nested multiplex PCR rounds, a slightly modified ARM-PCR method, built the TCR beta libraries. Both of the initial two PCR rounds ran for about 11 cycles and employed TRBV1-TRBV30 forward primers alongside a C-beta reverse primer. TCRdb re-called the multiplex PCR reads with MiXCR, one entry per CDR3 protein. Here the sample spans 45,000 or so distinct CDR3 sequences, around 70% being singletons. The study's findings and limits: For tumor-adjacent and tumor-blood pairs, overlap was less than that seen for tumor region pairs. The difference in top-250-clone fraction between tumors and blood was significant, favoring tumors (p = 0.039).

The chain links TRBV11-1 to TRBJ2-2, with a possible D match to TRBD1 (5 bases). This TCR was sampled from a man aged 35 to 55 with primary liver carcinoma and hepatitis B virus infection. The material sequenced was liver tumor tissue from sampling region 2. The sample's subset: tumor region T2, inferior pole. As DNA, the CDR3 is TGTGCCAGTAGTTATACAGGACCTTCCTCCGGGGAGCTGTTTTTT. Translating gives CASSYTGPSSGELFF.